These 28 T cell receptor beta chains originate from one sample sequenced in a study of T-cell memory formation after mild COVID-19. TCRdb called the 5' RACE reads again in MiXCR, with one record for every CDR3 protein. The data show about 34,000 distinct CDR3 sequences, 7.5% to 8% seen once. Sequenced material: PBMCs or a T cell subset sorted from them (not recorded which). Every receptor here comes from a man aged 18-30 years who had mild COVID-19 (a few samples of this study predate the infection). Cell type and time point are not known.

This clonotype was counted ten times or more. The rearrangement joins TRBV5-5 to TRBJ2-4; 7 bases line up with TRBD1. V was pared by 2 bases and J by 0 bases, with 5 bases of the junction left unmatched. Germline assignment: CDR1 SGHKS and CDR2 YYEKEE (reference sequence). The CDR3 consists of 16 residues. The CDR3 nucleotides read TGTGCCAGCAGCTTCAGGACAGGACTAGCCAAAAACATTCAGTACTTC. Protein: CASSFRTGLAKNIQYF.

This clonotype turned up a few times. The chain carries TRBV28 and TRBJ1-2, with 7 bases lining up with TRBD1. Germline V gene data show CDR1 as MDHEN and CDR2 as SYDVKM. J lost 8 bases, V lost 7 bases, and 7 bases had no gene match. This CDR3 spans 12 amino acids. The CDR3 DNA reads as TGTGCCAGCACTCAGGGGGGCGTAGGCTACACCTTC. Encoded protein: CASTQGGVGYTF.

This clonotype showed up many times. The chain combines TRBV4-2 with TRBJ1-5, with 8 bases lining up with TRBD1. V lost 0 bases and J lost 5; bases outside the gene matches: 6. The V gene's germline CDR1 is LGHNA and CDR2 YNFKEQ. This CDR3 contains 16 residues. The CDR3 nucleotides read TGTGCCAGCAGCCAAGATCTGCAGGGGGCTTATCAGCCCCAGCATTTT. Protein: CASSQDLQGAYQPQHF.

This clonotype was picked up many times. The CDR3 DNA follows: TGTGCCAGCAGCTTCTCTTTCGAACAGGCGCGTGAAAAACTGTTTTTT. Protein sequence: CASSFSFEQAREKLFF. The chain carries TRBV7-2 and TRBJ1-4; possibly TRBD1 for D (5 bases). Germline CDR1 SGHTA, CDR2 FQGNSA. The CDR3 sequence is 16 residues long. The V end was cut by 3 bases, the J end by 7 bases, with 18 bases between.

This chain connects TRBV2 to TRBJ2-3, with D perhaps given as TRBD1 or TRBD2 (6 bases each). Germline CDR1 reads SNHLY; CDR2 reads FYNNEI. Trimming removed 7 bases at V and 3 bases at J, with 11 bases between. This CDR3 contains 13 residues. The CDR3: CASTWGATDTQYF. In DNA form, the CDR3 reads TGTGCCAGCACCTGGGGGGCTACAGATACGCAGTATTTT.

The sample holds many counts of this clonotype. The chain couples TRBV29-1 to TRBJ2-3; the D is unclear. V lost 0 bases to trimming and J lost 5 bases, with 15 bases between them. This CDR3 is built from 15 residues. Germline CDR1 reads SQVTM; CDR2 reads ANQGSEA. The CDR3 here is CSVEDHGSLRDTQYF. In DNA, the CDR3 is TGCAGCGTTGAAGATCATGGGTCATTAAGAGATACGCAGTATTTT.

This clonotype was seen many times. The chain uses TRBV6-5 and TRBJ2-1; D is unresolved. CDR1 MNHEY and CDR2 SVGAGI come from the germline V gene. Trimming removed 8 bases at V and 3 bases at J, with 2 bases between. This CDR3 region has 10 residues. The CDR3 sequence is CASGYNEQFF. The CDR3 DNA reads as TGTGCCAGCGGCTACAATGAGCAGTTCTTC.

The chain links TRBV6-2 or TRBV6-3 to TRBJ2-3; no definite D call. From germline, CDR1 is MNHEY and CDR2 SVGEGT. The V gene lost 2 bases and the J gene lost 3 bases, with 6 bases spanning the gap. This CDR3 is built from 13 residues. The CDR3 is CASSYTETDTQYF. DNA for the CDR3: TGTGCCAGCAGTTACACAGAGACAGATACGCAGTATTTT.

CDR3 sequence reads: CASSYSGTMNTEAFF. The CDR3 DNA reads TGTGCCAGCAGTTACTCAGGGACGATGAACACTGAAGCTTTCTTT. The chain couples TRBV6-5 to TRBJ1-1, with a possible D match to TRBD1 (5 bases). The length of the CDR3 is 15 residues. Trimming removed 0 bases at V and 0 bases at J, with 8 bases between. CDR1 and CDR2 from the germline V gene are MNHEY and SVGAGI.

This clonotype came up many times. This sequence joins TRBV6-6 and TRBJ1-2; 7 bases line up with TRBD1. CDR1 MNHNY and CDR2 SVGAGI come from the germline V gene (reference sequence). V shed 7 bases, J shed 5 bases, and the junction held 7 bases outside the gene matches. CDR3 length: 13 amino acids. The CDR3: CASIAGDRYGYTF. The CDR3 DNA follows: TGTGCCAGCATCGCAGGGGACAGATATGGCTACACCTTC.

This clonotype has only a few counts. V usage is TRBV30 and J usage is TRBJ2-3, with 7 nucleotides matching TRBD1. The CDR3 extends over 13 amino acids. The V gene's germline CDR1 is GTSNPN and CDR2 SVGIG (reference sequence). With V trimmed by 5 bases and J by 2 bases, 4 bases remained unmatched. CDR3 residues: CAWSRGNTDTQYF. CDR3 nucleotides: TGTGCCTGGTCCAGGGGGAACACAGATACGCAGTATTTT.

This clonotype was detected many times. The rearrangement joins TRBV6-5 to TRBJ2-5; possible D gene TRBD1, 6 bases. V lost 0 bases and J 5 bases, leaving 16 bases between the germline ends. Germline assignment: CDR1 MNHEY and CDR2 SVGAGI. The CDR3 contains 16 residues. The CDR3: CASSYSGAGAWETQYF. CDR3 bases: TGTGCCAGCAGTTACTCGGGGGCCGGGGCGTGGGAGACCCAGTACTTC.

This clonotype rates as medium-sized. V usage is TRBV3-1 and J usage is TRBJ2-3; the D is unclear. The CDR3 loop spans 14 amino acids. Germline loops: CDR1 LGHDT, CDR2 YNNKEL (reference sequence). The V end was cut by 1 base, the J end by 6 bases, with 11 bases between. This CDR3 reads CASSQAPPPDTQYF. The CDR3 DNA reads as TGTGCCAGCAGCCAAGCACCCCCCCCGGATACGCAGTATTTT.

The table lists this clonotype with many counts. The chain couples TRBV5-6 to TRBJ2-1, with D possibly being TRBD2 (6 bases). This CDR3 contains 15 residues. Germline loops: CDR1 SGHDT, CDR2 YYEEEE. Trimming pared 4 bases from V and 3 bases from J, leaving 14 bases between. CDR3 sequence reads: CASSGGLALYNEQFF. The CDR3 DNA is TGTGCCAGCAGCGGGGGACTGGCGCTCTACAATGAGCAGTTCTTC.

Ten or more counts support this clonotype. V and J are TRBV7-2 and TRBJ2-3; 8 bases match TRBD2. Germline V gives CDR1 SGHTA, CDR2 FQGNSA. The CDR3 runs to 15 residues. V lost 5 bases to trimming and J lost 4 bases; unmatched junction nucleotides: 8. The CDR3, as DNA: TGTGCCAGCAGCCACAGCGGGGGCCGGGCAGATACGCAGTATTTT. It codes for CASSHSGGRADTQYF.

The V gene is TRBV28, the J gene TRBJ1-2; 9 bases agree with TRBD1. From germline, CDR1 is MDHEN and CDR2 SYDVKM. V trimming: 5 bases; J trimming: 6 bases; junction bases outside the gene matches: 10. This CDR3 region has 15 residues. CDR3 sequence (DNA): TGTGCCAGCAGTCCTCGGGACAGGGCGGACCATGGCTACACCTTC. It specifies CASSPRDRADHGYTF.

This clonotype came up many times. V gene TRBV20-1 combines with J gene TRBJ1-5; weak D call: TRBD1 (6 bases). Trimming pared 6 bases from V and 3 bases from J, leaving 12 bases between. The CDR3 runs 13 residues. Per the germline V gene, CDR1 is DFQATT and CDR2 is SNEGSKA (reference sequence). CDR3 protein: CSARGQNNQPQHF. The DNA for the CDR3 is TGCAGTGCCCGGGGGCAGAACAATCAGCCCCAGCATTTT.

This clonotype was picked up many times. V gene TRBV3-1 combines with J gene TRBJ2-5; perhaps TRBD2 as D (6 bases). In germline, CDR1 is LGHDT, CDR2 YNNKEL (reference sequence). V lost 1 base, J lost 1 base, and 13 bases lay in between. The CDR3 has 16 amino acids. The CDR3 is CASSQGRGFGQETQYF. CDR3 nucleotides: TGTGCCAGCAGCCAAGGGCGGGGCTTTGGCCAAGAGACCCAGTACTTC.

This clonotype was counted many times. This chain joins TRBV3-1 and TRBJ2-7; 8 bases map to TRBD1. Germline CDR1 LGHDT, CDR2 YNNKEL (reference sequence). The CDR3 extends over 16 amino acids. With 2 bases clipped from V and 1 base from J, the junction kept 7 bases outside the gene matches. The DNA for the CDR3 is TGTGCCAGCAGCCAAATAACCGGGACAGGATCCTACGAGCAGTACGTC. It specifies CASSQITGTGSYEQYV.

This clonotype occurred many times. The CDR3 region is CASSLTGGNYGYTF. The CDR3 bases are TGTGCCAGCAGCCTGACAGGGGGGAACTATGGCTACACCTTC. The chain uses TRBV7-6 and TRBJ1-2; 9 bases align to TRBD1. Germline CDR1 and CDR2: SGHVS and FNYEAQ. This CDR3 is built from 14 residues. Trimming cost V 5 bases and J 2 bases; bases outside gene matches: 3. The variable domain in full, completed from reference TRBV7-6 and TRBJ1-2, reads GAGVSQSPRYKVTKRGQDVALRCDPISGHVSLYWYRQALGQGPEFLTYFNYEAQQDKSGLPNDRFSAERPEGSISTLTIQRTEQRDSAMYRCASSLTGGNYGYTFGSGTRLTVV.

This clonotype was recorded many times. V gene TRBV12-3 or TRBV12-4 combines with J gene TRBJ1-6; TRBD1 might be the D (5 bases). This CDR3 comprises 13 residues. The V end was cut by 3 bases, the J end by 6 bases, with 6 bases between. The CDR3 region is CASSLRGNSPLHF. DNA for the CDR3: TGTGCCAGCAGTTTGAGGGGTAATTCACCCCTCCACTTT.

The table lists this clonotype with many counts. The chain is built from TRBV18 and TRBJ2-7; no definite D call. The CDR3 is 15 amino acids. Germline V lookup: CDR1 KGHSH, CDR2 LQKENI. The V gene lost 3 bases and the J gene lost 1 base, with 13 bases spanning the gap. CDR3 protein: CASSPRPGRSYEQYF. In DNA, the CDR3 is TGTGCCAGCTCACCCCGACCGGGTCGTTCCTACGAGCAGTACTTC.

This clonotype was counted many times. V usage is TRBV12-3 or TRBV12-4 and J usage is TRBJ2-1, with 9 nucleotides matching TRBD1. The CDR3 runs 22 residues. J lost 0 bases, V lost 2 bases, and 20 bases had no gene match. The CDR3 DNA sequence: TGTGCCAGCAGTTTAATTTTGCGGTTTGGGACAGGGTCAAGCAGCTCCTACAATGAGCAGTTCTTC. Its translation is CASSLILRFGTGSSSSYNEQFF.

The rearrangement joins TRBV28 to TRBJ1-1; no clear D gene. The germline V and J ends were trimmed by 10 bases and 1 base, with 10 bases remaining between them. CDR3 length: 12 amino acids. Germline CDR1 is MDHEN and CDR2 is SYDVKM. CDR3 DNA sequence: TGTGCCACCTCGTGGGGGAACACTGAAGCTTTCTTT. This encodes CATSWGNTEAFF.

This clonotype has more than one count but fewer than ten. The rearrangement uses TRBV9 and TRBJ2-1, with D perhaps TRBD2 (6 bases). The CDR3 is 16 amino acids. The ends were cut back, 5 bases at V and 0 bases at J, with 15 bases in the middle. Germline assignment: CDR1 SGDLS and CDR2 YYNGEE. The CDR3 spells CASSRTGESSYNEQFF. The CDR3 nucleotides read TGTGCCAGCAGTCGAACGGGGGAGAGCTCCTACAATGAGCAGTTCTTC.

This clonotype was counted only a few times. The rearrangement uses TRBV28 and TRBJ1-1; the D gene is possibly TRBD1 (5 bases). Trimming shortened V by 7 bases and J by 8 bases, and 14 bases separated the two germline ends. The CDR3 loop spans 12 amino acids. The germline gives CDR1 MDHEN, CDR2 SYDVKM. The CDR3 sequence: CASKFGTHEAFF. CDR3 nucleotides: TGTGCCAGCAAATTTGGGACGCACGAAGCTTTCTTT. The variable domain in full, completed from reference TRBV28 and TRBJ1-1, reads DVKVTQSSRYLVKRTGEKVFLECVQDMDHENMFWYRQDPGLGLRLIYFSYDVKMKEKGDIPEGYSVSREKKERFSLILESASTNQTSMYLCASKFGTHEAFFGQGTRLTVV.

This clonotype has at least ten counts. This sequence joins TRBV6-5 and TRBJ2-5; 12 bases are a match to TRBD2. This CDR3 region has 17 residues. Trimming at V came to 0 bases and at J to 5 bases, leaving 7 bases not matched to a gene. The germline V gene encodes CDR1 MNHEY and CDR2 SVGAGI. DNA of the CDR3: TGTGCCAGCAGTTACTCGGCTAGCGGGGGGGCCGGTGAGACCCAGTACTTC. Protein: CASSYSASGGAGETQYF.

This clonotype was observed a few times. The gene calls are TRBV18 and TRBJ2-2; 9 bases map to TRBD2. The germline V gene encodes CDR1 KGHSH and CDR2 LQKENI. CDR3 length: 18 residues. The ends lost 6 bases at V and 4 bases at J; junction bases unmatched: 15. The CDR3 DNA follows: TGTGCCAGCTCGCCCTCAGCACTCGGGACTAGCCCCACCGGGGAGCTGTTTTTT. It is translated as CASSPSALGTSPTGELFF.